A single sample gave rise to the 25 T cell receptor beta chains below, sequenced in a study of cytomegalovirus exposure and HLA in healthy donors. PCR primers comprised 60 Vbeta and 13 Jbeta primers. Here immunoSEQ multiplex PCR was the method, and the copy in TCRdb shows in-frame clones only, minus some. The profile shows approximately 220,000 clones, more than 65% of them singletons. The sample taken for sequencing was PBMCs. The receptors originated from a man younger than 35 in good health and CMV-seronegative.

V is TRBV5-4 and J is TRBJ2-3; D might be TRBD2 (5 bases). CDR1 SGHNT and CDR2 YYREEE come from the germline V gene (reference sequence). The CDR3 covers 14 residues. V gave up 5 bases and J gave up 6 bases, with 16 bases separating them. This CDR3 is CASSGDWTGDTQYF. CDR3 DNA sequence: TGTGCCAGCAGTGGTGACTGGACGGGGGATACGCAGTATTTT.

This clone was seen a few times. The chain combines TRBV21-1 with TRBJ1-2; TRBD1, the table's D call, lacks a check against the DNA. TRBV21-1 is listed as a pseudogene. CDR3 size: 16 residues. The CDR3 is CASSYDRGRRDYGYTF. The CDR3 nucleotides are TGTGCCAGCAGTTACGACAGGGGGCGGCGGGACTATGGCTACACCTTC.

This clone showed up just once. The chain is built from TRBV7-9 and TRBJ1-1; 8 bases line up with TRBD1. The CDR3 contains 15 residues. Per germline, CDR1 SEHNR and CDR2 FQNEAQ (reference sequence). The V and J ends lost 1 base and 3 bases, in that order; junction bases with no gene match: 4. As DNA, the CDR3 is TGTGCCAGCAGCTTAGGGGCAGGGGGCGACACTGAAGCTTTCTTT. It encodes CASSLGAGGDTEAFF.

The gene calls are TRBV19 and TRBJ2-2, with 8 bases identical to TRBD2. CDR1 and CDR2 from the germline V gene are LNHDA and SQIVND (reference sequence). The CDR3 sequence is 11 residues long. The trim removed 10 bases at V and 7 bases at J, leaving 2 bases unmatched. The CDR3 is CATGGGGELFF. CDR3 DNA sequence: TGTGCCACCGGGGGGGGCGGGGAGCTGTTTTTT.

This chain joins TRBV11-2 and TRBJ2-7, with D perhaps matching TRBD2 (6 bases). CDR3 size: 17 residues. The germline V gene has CDR1 SGHAT and CDR2 FQNNGV. V lost 2 bases to trimming and J lost 3 bases, with 20 bases between them. DNA of the CDR3: TGTGCCAGCAGCTTAAATTTTCCGGTAGCGGTTTTCTACGAGCAGTACTTC. Translating it yields CASSLNFPVAVFYEQYF.

The V call is TRBV7-9, the J call TRBJ2-7; tentatively, D is TRBD2 (6 bases). This CDR3 spans 13 amino acids. Trimming stripped 0 bases from V and 7 bases from J, with 10 bases between. Germline V CDR1 and CDR2: SEHNR, FQNEAQ (reference sequence). The CDR3 sequence is CASSLAGGGEQYF. The CDR3 DNA is TGTGCCAGCAGCTTAGCGGGAGGAGGAGAGCAGTACTTC.

This clone has just one count. This rearrangement joins TRBV9 to TRBJ2-5; D is uncertain. The CDR3 has 15 residues. The germline CDR1 and CDR2 sequences are SGDLS and YYNGEE. Trimming cost V 0 bases and J 4 bases, with 13 bases left between them. The CDR3 is CASSVGESWRETQYF. In DNA form, the CDR3 reads TGTGCCAGCAGCGTAGGTGAGAGTTGGAGAGAGACCCAGTACTTC.

The chain has TRBV6-1 and TRBJ2-7, with 7 bases lining up with TRBD1. This CDR3 has 13 residues. Germline CDR1 and CDR2: MNHNS and SASEGT. With 8 bases clipped from V and 1 base from J, the junction kept 5 bases outside the gene matches. The CDR3 region is CASSDRKSYEQYF. The CDR3 DNA is TGTGCCAGCTCGGACAGGAAATCCTACGAGCAGTACTTC.

The chain combines TRBV28 with TRBJ2-4; D is undetermined. The V and J ends lost 6 bases and 8 bases respectively, with 11 bases between them. The CDR3 sequence is 12 residues long. Germline-derived CDR1 and CDR2 are MDHEN and SYDVKM. CDR3 region: CASSRLQDIQYF. CDR3 bases: TGTGCCAGCAGCCGCCTTCAGGACATTCAGTACTTC.

The chain carries TRBV18 and TRBJ2-2; D possibly corresponds to TRBD2 (6 bases). The CDR3 has 16 amino acids. Between the trimmed V and J ends, which lost 6 bases and 6 bases, there was a span of 20 bases. The V gene's germline CDR1 is KGHSH and CDR2 LQKENI. CDR3 DNA sequence: TGTGCCAGCTCCCCTTATGCTCAACCGGGAGCCGGGGAGCTGTTTTTT. It encodes CASSPYAQPGAGELFF.

This clone was picked up a small number of times. V is TRBV27 and J is TRBJ2-7, with TRBD2 matching 7 bases. Per germline, CDR1 MNHEY and CDR2 SMNVEV (reference sequence). This CDR3 has 16 residues. Trimming cost V 6 bases and J 2 bases; bases outside gene matches: 13. The CDR3 DNA reads TGTGCCAGCAGATCCCGTGGGGGGGGTGTCCCCTACGAGCAGTACTTC. This translates into CASRSRGGGVPYEQYF.

This clone has more than one count but fewer than ten. The CDR3 coding sequence is TGTGCCAGCAGTAGAACAGGGGTAGTGCGATATGGCTACACCTTC. Translated: CASSRTGVVRYGYTF. This sequence joins TRBV27 and TRBJ1-2; 7 bases line up with TRBD1. Germline V CDR1 and CDR2: MNHEY, SMNVEV (reference sequence). The CDR3 length is 15 residues. The trim removed 5 bases at V and 5 bases at J, leaving 11 bases unmatched.

The chain couples TRBV6-1 to TRBJ1-3; TRBD1 might be the D (6 bases). The V end lost 4 bases, the J end lost 4 bases, and 11 bases lay between the germline ends. Germline V CDR1 and CDR2: MNHNS, SASEGT. The CDR3 loop spans 14 amino acids. In DNA, the CDR3 is TGTGCCAGCAGTGGGCAGGGGTGGGGAAACACCATATATTTT. Encoded protein: CASSGQGWGNTIYF.

J is TRBJ2-1 and V is TRBV18; TRBD1 matches at 7 bases. CDR3 length: 15 amino acids. CDR1 KGHSH and CDR2 LQKENI come from the germline V gene. Germline trimming cut 1 base from V and 0 bases from J; bases unmatched to any gene: 0. In DNA form, the CDR3 reads TGTGCCAGCTCACCACGGGACAGCTCCTACAATGAGCAGTTCTTC. Protein sequence: CASSPRDSSYNEQFF.

The chain employs TRBV5-1 and TRBJ2-1; 10 nucleotides line up with TRBD2. Germline V lookup: CDR1 SGHRS, CDR2 YFSETQ. The length of the CDR3 is 14 residues. With 4 bases clipped from V and 8 bases from J, the junction kept 6 bases outside the gene matches. This CDR3 reads CASSRGLAGDEQFF. CDR3 coding DNA: TGCGCCAGCAGCCGCGGGCTAGCGGGAGATGAGCAGTTCTTC.

This clone has only a few counts. This sequence joins TRBV7-8 and TRBJ2-5, with 7 bases lining up with TRBD2. The better agreement between TRBJ2-7 and the DNA end casts doubt on the J call. Germline CDR1 reads SGHVS; CDR2 reads FQNEAQ. The length of the CDR3 is 17 residues. CDR3 sequence: CASSPMRRASGLYEQYF. CDR3 bases: TGTGCCAGCAGCCCAATGCGTCGGGCTAGCGGCCTCTACGAGCAGTACTTC.

The rearrangement links TRBV5-1 to TRBJ2-7; no firm D call. The germline CDR1 and CDR2 sequences are SGHRS and YFSETQ. Trimming took 0 bases from V and 4 from J, leaving 8 bases between them. The CDR3 is 13 residues long. The CDR3 sequence is CASSLGQEYEQYF. The DNA of the CDR3 is TGCGCCAGCAGCTTGGGGCAAGAATACGAGCAGTACTTC.

This chain joins TRBV6-5 and TRBJ2-7, with D unclear. Germline V gene lookup returns CDR1 MNHEY and CDR2 SVGAGI. Trimming shortened V by 5 bases and J by 5 bases, and 16 bases separated the two germline ends. The CDR3 extends over 14 amino acids. CDR3 sequence: CASSTTPYFHEQYF. CDR3 sequence (DNA): TGTGCCAGCAGTACGACACCGTACTTCCACGAGCAGTACTTC.

V gene TRBV5-4 combines with J gene TRBJ2-2, with 12 bases lining up with TRBD2. With 3 bases clipped from V and 5 bases from J, the junction kept 5 bases outside the gene matches. The CDR3 consists of 16 residues. Looked up from germline, CDR1 is SGHNT and CDR2 is YYREEE (reference sequence). In DNA, the CDR3 is TGTGCCAGCAGCTCCCCTAGCGGGAGGGCGACCGGGGAGCTGTTTTTT. This translates into CASSSPSGRATGELFF.

The V call is TRBV6-5, the J call TRBJ1-1, with 7 positions matching TRBD1. V lost 6 bases and J lost 1; bases outside the gene matches: 2. The V gene's germline CDR1 is MNHEY and CDR2 SVGAGI. This CDR3 is built from 13 residues. This CDR3 is CASSRDRNTEAFF. The CDR3, as DNA: TGTGCCAGCAGCCGGGACAGGAACACTGAAGCTTTCTTT.

The chain employs TRBV4-1 and TRBJ2-2; D possibly corresponds to TRBD1 (5 bases). The CDR3 spans 15 residues. The germline CDR1 and CDR2 sequences are MGHRA and YSYEKL. The ends were cut back, 6 bases at V and 6 bases at J, with 17 bases in the middle. The CDR3 region has the DNA TGCGCCAGCAGAGGTGAAGGGGTCATTCCCGGGGAGCTGTTTTTT. Protein: CASRGEGVIPGELFF.

The V and J genes are TRBV5-1 and TRBJ2-3; D might be TRBD1 (6 bases). The ends were cut back, 4 bases at V and 10 bases at J, with 13 bases in the middle. The CDR3 runs to 12 residues. Germline values: CDR1 SGHRS, CDR2 YFSETQ. This chain's CDR3 is CASSQGSGAQYF. CDR3 coding DNA: TGCGCCAGCAGCCAGGGGTCTGGAGCGCAGTATTTT.

This rearrangement joins TRBV5-5 to TRBJ2-7; 10 bases align to TRBD1. Germline V gene sequence: CDR1 SGHKS, CDR2 YYEKEE (reference sequence). The CDR3 extends over 20 amino acids. V shed 3 bases and J 6 bases; nucleotides not matched to a gene: 24. For the CDR3, the DNA is TGTGCCAGCAGCTCCCCCCCGGGACAGGGGATCAATTCCCCGGTTGGCGAGCAGTACTTC. Translation: CASSSPPGQGINSPVGEQYF.

This chain uses TRBV6-5 with TRBJ2-5; D uncertain. Gene TRBJ2-7 matches the end of the DNA better, so the J call may be wrong. Germline assignment: CDR1 MNHEY and CDR2 SVGAGI. This CDR3 region has 14 residues. CDR3 amino acids: CASSYQSPPYEQYF. CDR3 DNA sequence: TGTGCCAGCAGTTACCAATCCCCCCCCTACGAGCAGTACTTC.

CDR3 DNA sequence: TGCGCCAGCAGCGGAGAAGGAGGTACGGCTGAAGCTTTCTTT. As protein: CASSGEGGTAEAFF. The rearrangement links TRBV5-1 to TRBJ1-1; D is unclear. This CDR3 is built from 14 residues. CDR1 and CDR2 from the germline V gene are SGHRS and YFSETQ. Trimming pared 4 bases from V and 6 bases from J, leaving 16 bases between.